The clone carrying this TCR beta chain has just a few counts. MiXCR, applied by TCRdb to the PCR reads, yields one record per CDR3 protein. Of some 26,000 distinct CDR3 sequences in the sample, about 54% were seen once. This specimen belongs to a study of vaccination and CD4 T cells after COVID-19. Study context: Four females and six males made up the convalescents, two of whom were Hispanic.

The CDR3 runs to 14 residues. Germline V gene sequence: CDR1 SGHTA, CDR2 FQGTGA. The ends were cut back, 5 bases at V and 2 bases at J, with 13 bases in the middle. Time point noted: late sampling 161 to 241 days after vaccination in three convalescent patients. Material: CD4+ T cells from blood, obtained about 7 months after SARS-CoV-2 vaccination. This chain joins TRBV7-3 and TRBJ2-7; D is possibly TRBD1 or TRBD2 (5 bases each). This receptor was identified in a human donor who had recovered from COVID-19. CDR3 DNA: TGTGCCAGCAGCCTGGGGGACGGTACCTACGAGCAGTACTTC. Its translation is CASSLGDGTYEQYF.